This T cell receptor beta chain stems from a study of blood T cell repertoires in COVID-19. The overall study: Sources were T cells, B-cell-depleted T cells, or PBMCs; the material itself was cDNA or gDNA.

This CDR3 is 16 amino acids long. V was clipped by 2 bases and J by 3 bases; unmatched bases: 7. Per the germline V gene, CDR1 is MNHEY and CDR2 is SVGAGI. Profiling relied on immunoSEQ multiplex PCR, and the TCRdb table lists in-frame clones only, not all of them. Counted here are about 260,000 clones, around 87% occurring once; the ten biggest clones make up less than 1.6%. The genes are TRBV6-5 and TRBJ1-3; 7 bases align to TRBD1. The sample consisted of peripheral blood. This sequence was found in a middle-aged woman who had recovered from COVID-19. The CDR3 sequence is CASSYATGSYGNTIYF. CDR3 sequence (DNA): TGTGCCAGCAGTTACGCGACAGGGTCTTATGGAAACACCATATATTTT.